This TCR beta chain was documented in a study of cytomegalovirus exposure and HLA in healthy donors. Study as a whole: From 150 million to 200 million T cells, an earlier analysis saw 110 million or so unique TCR beta sequences. Notes on the study in general: Analysis performed later found 16,000 or so TCR beta sequences associated with HLA alleles at 0.05 false discovery rate.

On this clone: The antigen remains unidentified.

Both 60 Vbeta primers and 13 Jbeta primers went into the PCR. Sequenced by immunoSEQ multiplex PCR; TCRdb stores in-frame clones only, minus some. The table lists over 120,000 clones, around two thirds of them singletons. With V trimmed by 7 bases and J by 7 bases, 24 bases remained unmatched. The CDR3 totals 17 residues. The germline V gene encodes CDR1 SQVTM and CDR2 ANQGSEA. Input material: PBMCs. This TCR came from a young man in good health and CMV-seropositive. The J gene is TRBJ1-2, the V gene TRBV29-1; 7 bases match TRBD1. CDR3 sequence reads: CSAAKPQPGQLFFGYTF. CDR3 DNA sequence: TGCAGCGCTGCGAAGCCTCAACCGGGACAGCTGTTCTTTGGCTACACCTTC.